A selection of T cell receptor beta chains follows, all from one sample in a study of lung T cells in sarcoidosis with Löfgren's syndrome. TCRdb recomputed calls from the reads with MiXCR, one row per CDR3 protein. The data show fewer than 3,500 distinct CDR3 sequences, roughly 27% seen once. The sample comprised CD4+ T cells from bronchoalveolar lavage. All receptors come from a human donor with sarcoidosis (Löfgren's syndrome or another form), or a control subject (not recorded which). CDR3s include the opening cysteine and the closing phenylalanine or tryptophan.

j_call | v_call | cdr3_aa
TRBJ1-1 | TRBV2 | CASRVTGGTEAFF
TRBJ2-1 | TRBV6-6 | CASSYSGGYNEQFF
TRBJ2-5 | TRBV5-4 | CASSPMTSGGETQYF
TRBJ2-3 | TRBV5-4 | CVSSPRQGAGTQYF
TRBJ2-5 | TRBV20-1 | CSAGEVGGQETQYF
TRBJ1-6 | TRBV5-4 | CASSIDRGHSPLHF
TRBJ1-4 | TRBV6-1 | CASSGPRDRGREGEKLFF
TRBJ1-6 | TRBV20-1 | CSALTANNSPLHF
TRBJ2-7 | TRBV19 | CATQDRDRGEQYF
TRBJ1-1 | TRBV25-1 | CASSQPGQGNTEAFF
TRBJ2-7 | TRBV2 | CASGGTGGRGEQYF
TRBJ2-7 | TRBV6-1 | CASTPIGSNEQYF
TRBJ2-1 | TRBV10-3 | CATRMDRETNGQFF
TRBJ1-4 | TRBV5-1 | CASSTGQHNEKLFF
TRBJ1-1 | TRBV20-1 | CSARGQMPGGQGGTEAFF
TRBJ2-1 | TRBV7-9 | CASSLGTGGRNEQFF
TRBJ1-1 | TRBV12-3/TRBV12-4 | CASSLDRGLEAFF
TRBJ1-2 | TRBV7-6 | CASSLALGQGSGYTF
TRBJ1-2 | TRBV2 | CASNNQGVDGYTF
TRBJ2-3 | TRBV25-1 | CASSESGTGTVNTDTQYF
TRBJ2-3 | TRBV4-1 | CASSQGPRNTQYF
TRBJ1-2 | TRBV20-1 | CSASNRRYGYTF
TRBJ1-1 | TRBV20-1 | CSATSSGPTEAFF
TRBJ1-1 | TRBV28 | CASSSDSHFMNTEAFF
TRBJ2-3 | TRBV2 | CASSLQGTDTQYF
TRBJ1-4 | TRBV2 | CASSEESREKLFF
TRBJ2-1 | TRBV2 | CASKRGQGSYNEQFF
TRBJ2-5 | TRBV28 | CASSFSSGGQETQYF
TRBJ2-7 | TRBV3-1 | CASSQSGRINEQYF
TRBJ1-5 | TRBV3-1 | CASSQTRNQPQHF
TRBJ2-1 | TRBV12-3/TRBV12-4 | CASSSHRGNEQFF
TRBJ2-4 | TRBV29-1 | CSSRGTGDIQYF
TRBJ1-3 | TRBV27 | CASRTRGPGNTIYF
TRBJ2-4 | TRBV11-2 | CASSLEAQGSVLAKNIQYF
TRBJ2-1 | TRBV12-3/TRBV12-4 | CASSASGLAGLREFF
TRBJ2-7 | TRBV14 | CASSQGGAVPYGQYF
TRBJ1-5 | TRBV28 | CASSLRENQHF
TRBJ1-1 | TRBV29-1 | CSVQGQGVGEAFF
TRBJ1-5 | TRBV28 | CASSLRVPPQHF
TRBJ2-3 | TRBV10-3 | CDIRGDGNIDTQYF
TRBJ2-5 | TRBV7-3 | CTSSLREFETQYF